This TCR beta chain was recovered during a study of regulatory dendritic cells for organ transplantation. Here immunoSEQ multiplex PCR was the method, and the copy in TCRdb shows in-frame clones only, minus some. Among 25,000 to 30,000 clones listed, about four fifths were seen once. This CDR3 is 14 amino acids long. The V end was cut by 0 bases, the J end by 3 bases, with 7 bases between. Per the germline V gene, CDR1 is SGHDT and CDR2 is YYEEEE. The TCR comes from a human donor in good health. The V gene is TRBV5-6, the J gene TRBJ1-3; unclear D gene. The specimen sequenced was naive CD8+ T cells from blood. The subset is: CD45RA+ naive T cells. DNA of the CDR3: TGTGCCAGCAGCTTGGGTCTTTATGGAAACACCATATATTTT. Protein: CASSLGLYGNTIYF.